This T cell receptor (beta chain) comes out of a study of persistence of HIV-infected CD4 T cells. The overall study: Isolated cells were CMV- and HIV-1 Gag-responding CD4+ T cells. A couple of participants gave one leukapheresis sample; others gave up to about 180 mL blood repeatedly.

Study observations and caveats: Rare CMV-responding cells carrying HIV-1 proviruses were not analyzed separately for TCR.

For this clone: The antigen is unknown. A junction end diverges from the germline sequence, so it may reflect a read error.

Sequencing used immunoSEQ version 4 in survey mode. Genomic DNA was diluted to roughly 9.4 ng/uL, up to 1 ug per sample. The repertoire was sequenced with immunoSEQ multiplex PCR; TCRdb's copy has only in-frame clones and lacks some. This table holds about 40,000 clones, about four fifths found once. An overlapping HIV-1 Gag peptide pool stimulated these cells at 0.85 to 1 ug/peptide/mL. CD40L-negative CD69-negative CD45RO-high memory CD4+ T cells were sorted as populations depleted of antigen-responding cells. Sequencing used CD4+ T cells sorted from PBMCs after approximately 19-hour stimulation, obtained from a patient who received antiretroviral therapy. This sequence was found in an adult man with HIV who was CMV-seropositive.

In nucleotides, the CDR3 is TGTGCTAGCAGCTTATTAGGCGCGGGGGGAACAGATACGCAGTATTTT. Its protein product is CASSLLGAGGTDTQYF. The rearrangement links TRBV7-7 to TRBJ2-3, with 8 bases fitting TRBD2. The germline CDR1 and CDR2 sequences are SSHAT and FNYEAQ (reference sequence). The CDR3 sequence is 16 residues long.